What follows are 5 T cell receptor beta chains derived from one specimen sequenced in a study of blood T cell repertoires in COVID-19 (dated by TCRdb to between 2020 and 2021). Library preparation employed the immunoSEQ multiplex PCR assay. The immuneACCESS repertoire file appears here via TCRdb, limited to in-frame rearrangements. These files lack a portion of the clones; in checked studies, under half of the deficit traces to unresolved V genes, and the cause of the others is not known. The sample table holds some 59,000 clones, of which roughly 79% were seen once. The leading ten clones occupy roughly 4.8% of the sample. The sequenced sample was peripheral blood. The source is a woman aged 55-69 years with acute or convalescent COVID-19.

This chain uses TRBV10-1 with TRBJ1-2, with D possibly matching TRBD1 (5 bases). The CDR3 covers 12 residues. Per the germline V gene, CDR1 is WNHNN and CDR2 is SYGVQD (reference sequence). V dropped 4 bases and J dropped 4 bases, with 7 bases sitting between them. CDR3 loop: CASSGQPYGYTF. The CDR3 coding sequence is TGCGCCAGCAGTGGACAGCCCTATGGCTACACCTTC.

J is TRBJ2-2 and V is TRBV5-1, with D maybe TRBD1 (5 bases). Germline V gene sequence: CDR1 SGHRS, CDR2 YFSETQ. The germline V and J ends were trimmed by 4 bases and 3 bases, with 13 bases remaining between them. This CDR3 spans 15 amino acids. The CDR3 loop reads CASSVDTQDTGELFF. The CDR3 DNA sequence: TGCGCCAGCAGCGTGGACACTCAGGACACCGGGGAGCTGTTTTTT.

The V and J genes are TRBV3-1 (or the pseudogene TRBV3-2) and TRBJ2-7; maybe TRBD2 (6 bases). Germline-derived CDR1 and CDR2 are LGHDT and YNNKEL (reference sequence). This CDR3 spans 13 amino acids. Trimming removed 4 bases from V and 3 bases from J, with 10 bases in between. CDR3 sequence: CASSRRDFYEQYF. The CDR3 DNA reads TGTGCCAGCAGCCGAAGGGACTTCTACGAGCAGTACTTC.

The chain employs TRBV9 and TRBJ2-6; D gene ambiguous. The V gene lost 3 bases and the J gene lost 0 bases, with 10 bases spanning the gap. Germline V gene sequence: CDR1 SGDLS, CDR2 YYNGEE. The CDR3 totals 16 residues. The CDR3 nucleotides are TGTGCCAGCAGCGCGCCATCCGGCTCTGGGGCCAACGTCCTGACTTTC. Its translation is CASSAPSGSGANVLTF.

The table lists this clone with a few counts. CDR3 sequence reads: CSVRESGYTF. The CDR3 DNA reads as TGCAGCGTCAGGGAAAGTGGCTACACCTTC. The rearrangement joins TRBV29-1 to TRBJ1-2; D possibly corresponds to TRBD1 (5 bases). The CDR3 extends over 10 amino acids. Looked up from germline, CDR1 is SQVTM and CDR2 is ANQGSEA. V dropped 6 bases and J dropped 7 bases, with 9 bases sitting between them.